A selection of T cell receptor beta chains follows, all from one sample in a study of technical replicates of blood from a handful of donors. Repertoires were generated with immunoSEQ multiplex PCR, while TCRdb's copy carries only in-frame clones and drops some. The sample contains 70,000 to 95,000 clones, around 97% of which appear only once. The sequenced sample was T cells isolated from PBMCs. The receptors originated from a human donor in good health. CDR3s include the opening cysteine and the closing phenylalanine or tryptophan. D genes are given only for firm matches. Part of the rows lack a size; the others show once, few, many or a class for expanded clones.

J | size | D | V | length | DNA | CDR3
TRBJ2-3 | . | . | TRBV2 | 15 | TGTGCCAGCAGGAGGATCGGCAGCTTCACAGATACGCAGTATTTT | CASRRIGSFTDTQYF
TRBJ2-7 | . | TRBD2 | TRBV5-6 | 14 | TGTGCCAGCAGCTTGCGGGAGGGCTTAGACGAGCAGTACTTC | CASSLREGLDEQYF
TRBJ1-3 | . | TRBD1 | TRBV2 | 14 | TGTGCCAGCAGCGGACAGGGTTCTGGAAACACCATATATTTT | CASSGQGSGNTIYF
TRBJ2-3 | once | . | TRBV12-5 | 15 | TGTGCTAGTGGTCGGACTGTTTCGGGCACAGATACGCAGTATTTT | CASGRTVSGTDTQYF
TRBJ1-1 | . | TRBD1 | TRBV5-8 | 13 | TGTGCCAGCAGCTTGTATAAGGGGGCGGCTGCTTTCTTT | CASSLYKGAAAFF
TRBJ2-5 | . | TRBD2 | TRBV4-2 | 16 | TGTGCCAGCAGCCAAGAAGGACCGCTAGCGGGAGAGACCCAGTACTTC | CASSQEGPLAGETQYF
TRBJ1-2 | . | . | TRBV10-3 | 14 | TGTGCCATCACGTCGGGGGGTGTGGGGTATGGCTACACCTTC | CAITSGGVGYGYTF
TRBJ1-1 | . | . | TRBV7-6 | 13 | TGTGCCAGCAGCTTAGGGGCAGGGGCCGGAGCTTTCTTT | CASSLGAGAGAFF
TRBJ2-3 | once | . | TRBV9 | 14 | TGTGCCAGCAGCGTAGGAGGGCAGCAAGATACGCAGTATTTT | CASSVGGQQDTQYF
TRBJ2-1 | . | . | TRBV5-1 | 14 | TGCGCCAGCAGCTTGGAGAGGTCGTCCCATGAGCAGTTCTTC | CASSLERSSHEQFF
TRBJ2-7 | . | . | TRBV5-4 | 15 | TGTGCCAGCAGCCCAGAAATAGCGGCTACTTACGAGCAGTACTTC | CASSPEIAATYEQYF
TRBJ1-6 | . | . | TRBV11-2 | 15 | TGTGCCAGCAGCTTAGGGTCAGTTTATAATTCACCCCTCCACTTT | CASSLGSVYNSPLHF
TRBJ2-4 | . | TRBD2 | TRBV15 | 18 | TGTGCCACCAGCAGATCTCCCGCGGTAGCGGGGGGATGGGTCATTCAGTACTTC | CATSRSPAVAGGWVIQYF
TRBJ2-7 | . | TRBD1 | TRBV7-8 | 14 | TGTGCCAGCAGCCCCGGGACAGGGGGCCTCGAGCAGTACTTC | CASSPGTGGLEQYF
TRBJ1-1 | . | TRBD1 | TRBV15 | 14 | TGTGCCACCAGCCCCCGGACAGGGAGCACTGAAGCTTTCTTT | CATSPRTGSTEAFF
TRBJ2-3 | . | TRBD2 | TRBV6-6 | 15 | TGTGCCAGCAGACCCTGGACTAGCCGAGAAGATACGCAGTATTTT | CASRPWTSREDTQYF
TRBJ2-6 | . | . | TRBV15 | 18 | TGTGCCACCAGCAGACGTTGGACAAGGCAGTCTGGGGCCAACGTCCTGACTTTC | CATSRRWTRQSGANVLTF
TRBJ1-5 | . | . | TRBV18 | 15 | TGTGCCAGCTCACCGAGTGTGAGTAGCAATCAGCCCCAGCATTTT | CASSPSVSSNQPQHF
TRBJ2-7 | . | TRBD2 | TRBV13 | 13 | TGTGCCAGCACCTTTGAAACGGGGGGCGAGCAGTACTTC | CASTFETGGEQYF
TRBJ2-1 | . | TRBD2 | TRBV6-1 | 14 | TGTGCCAGCAGTGACACTAGCGGGGCTGATGAGCAGTTCTTC | CASSDTSGADEQFF
TRBJ2-1 | . | TRBD2 | TRBV4-2 | 17 | TGTGCCAGCAGCCAAGATGGAACTAGCGGAACCTACAATGAGCAGTTCTTC | CASSQDGTSGTYNEQFF
TRBJ1-2 | . | . | TRBV6-4 | 18 | TGTGCCAGCAGTAGCGTGGCGGGGCTCAGGACAACTAACTATGGCTACACCTTC | CASSSVAGLRTTNYGYTF
TRBJ1-1 | once | . | TRBV5-1 | 14 | TGCGCCAGCAGCTTCGGAACAGGGAACACTGAAGCTTTCTTT | CASSFGTGNTEAFF
TRBJ2-7 | . | TRBD1 | TRBV9 | 14 | TGTGCCAGCAGCGTCACAGGGGTCTCCTACGAGCAGTACTTC | CASSVTGVSYEQYF
TRBJ2-7 | once | TRBD2 | TRBV4-1 | 14 | TGCGCCAGCGGACGGACTAGCGAGGGATACGAGCAGTACTTC | CASGRTSEGYEQYF
TRBJ2-7 | . | TRBD2 | TRBV5-1 | 14 | TGCGCCAGCAGCTTGGGGGGGGGATACTACGAGCAGTACTTC | CASSLGGGYYEQYF
TRBJ2-4 | . | . | TRBV7-9 | 17 | TGTGCCAGCAGCTGGGGTGGGGGGGGCAAGTCTCTAAACATTCAGTACTTC | CASSWGGGGKSLNIQYF
TRBJ1-1 | . | . | TRBV4-1 | 14 | TGCGCCAGCAGTCTCAGGTTCACGAACACTGAAGCTTTCTTT | CASSLRFTNTEAFF
TRBJ2-3 | . | . | TRBV5-1 | 12 | TGCGCCAGCAGCTTGGCCCGGGATACGCAGTATTTT | CASSLARDTQYF
TRBJ1-2 | . | . | TRBV5-1 | 16 | TGCGCCAGCAGCCCCAATCCGGGGCAGGGGTTTGGAGGCTACACCTTC | CASSPNPGQGFGGYTF
TRBJ2-1 | . | . | TRBV9 | 14 | TGTGCCAGCAGCCAAGGGGGACTATCGAATGAGCAGTTCTTC | CASSQGGLSNEQFF
TRBJ1-1 | . | . | TRBV6-6 | 12 | TGTGCCAGCAGTTATCGGAACACTGAAGCTTTCTTT | CASSYRNTEAFF
TRBJ2-1 | . | TRBD2 | TRBV7-8 | 16 | TGTGCCAGCAGCTTAGGGCCCCACGGGACTAGCGGGAGTATAATCTTC | CASSLGPHGTSGSIIF